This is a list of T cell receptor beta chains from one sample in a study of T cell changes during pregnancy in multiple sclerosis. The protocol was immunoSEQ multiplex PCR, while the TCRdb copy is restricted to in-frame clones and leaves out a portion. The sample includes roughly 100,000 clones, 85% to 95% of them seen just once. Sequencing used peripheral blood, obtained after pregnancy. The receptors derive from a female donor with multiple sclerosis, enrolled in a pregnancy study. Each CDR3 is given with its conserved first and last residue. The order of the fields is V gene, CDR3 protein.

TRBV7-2,CASSLTGPSTDTQYF
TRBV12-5,CASGLASGTGDNEQFF
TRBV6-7,CANVLHQGRAKNIQYF
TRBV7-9,CASSLGQGNTEAFF
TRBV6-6,CASSSTDGGTEAFF
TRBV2,CASSVRQGQPQHF
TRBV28,CASTEGGGYQPQHF
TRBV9,CASSVVEFTGELFF
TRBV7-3,CASSLSGGTEAFF
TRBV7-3,CASSLGGGQPQHF
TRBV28,CASSLSGPFNQPQHF
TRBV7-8,CASKTRDRGNEQFF